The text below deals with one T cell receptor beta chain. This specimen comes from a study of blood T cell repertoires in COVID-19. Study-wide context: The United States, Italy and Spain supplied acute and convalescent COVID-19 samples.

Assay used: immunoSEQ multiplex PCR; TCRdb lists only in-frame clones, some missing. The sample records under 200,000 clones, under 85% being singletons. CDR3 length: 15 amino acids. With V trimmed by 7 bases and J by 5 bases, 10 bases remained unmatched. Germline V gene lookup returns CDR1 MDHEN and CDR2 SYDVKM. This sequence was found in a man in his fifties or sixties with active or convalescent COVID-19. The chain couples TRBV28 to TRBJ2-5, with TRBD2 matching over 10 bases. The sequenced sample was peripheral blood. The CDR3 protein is CASTLLGAGGETQYF. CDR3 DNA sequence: TGTGCCAGCACCCTCTTGGGAGCGGGAGGGGAGACCCAGTACTTC.